Sequencing of this TCR beta chain was carried out in a study of blood T cell repertoires in COVID-19. Assay used: immunoSEQ multiplex PCR; TCRdb lists only in-frame clones, some missing. The sample carries some 98,000 clones, roughly 82% recorded once. The V gene's germline CDR1 is SGHVS and CDR2 FQNEAQ. The CDR3 has 12 residues. Between the trimmed V and J ends, which lost 3 bases and 4 bases, there was a span of 7 bases. The V gene is TRBV7-8, the J gene TRBJ2-7; D is uncertain. Sequencing used peripheral blood. This sequence originates from a man between 65 and 85 years old with active or convalescent COVID-19. The CDR3 loop reads CASSFTDYEQYF. In nucleotides, the CDR3 is TGTGCCAGCAGCTTTACAGATTACGAGCAGTACTTC.